These 27 T cell receptor beta chains were sequenced from one sample in a study of T cell responses to AZD1222 COVID-19 vaccine. The assay was immunoSEQ multiplex PCR, and TCRdb's table has in-frame clones only and misses some. The repertoire holds about 150,000 clones, approximately 91% seen once, with roughly 7% in the top ten. The sequences come from peripheral blood, collected after recovery from COVID-19. The receptors shown here come from an adult who had recovered from COVID-19.

The J gene is TRBJ2-7, the V gene TRBV3-1 (or the pseudogene TRBV3-2), with D possibly being TRBD1 (5 bases). The CDR3 is 15 residues long. V lost 1 base and J lost 2, with 12 bases in between. Germline V gene sequence: CDR1 LGHDT, CDR2 YNNKEL (reference sequence). CDR3 bases: TGTGCCAGCAGCCAAGGACAGAATCTTCCCTACGAGCAGTACTTC. Its translation: CASSQGQNLPYEQYF.

The chain links TRBV6-2 or TRBV6-3 to TRBJ1-5; D is possibly TRBD1 (6 bases). CDR1 MNHEY and CDR2 SVGEGT come from the germline V gene. This CDR3 region has 16 residues. V lost 5 bases and J lost 3, with 17 bases in between. The CDR3 sequence: CASSPTRTVFNQPQHF. CDR3 in DNA: TGTGCCAGCAGTCCAACCCGGACAGTGTTCAATCAGCCCCAGCATTTT.

This clone was seen more than once but under ten times. The CDR3 DNA reads as TGCAGCGTTGGCGCCGGGACAGGGGTCAATGAGCAGTTCTTC. As protein: CSVGAGTGVNEQFF. The V call is TRBV29-1, the J call TRBJ2-1, with 10 bases that match TRBD1. The CDR3 sequence is 14 residues long. V shed 4 bases, J shed 6 bases, and the junction held 6 bases outside the gene matches. Germline CDR1 and CDR2: SQVTM and ANQGSEA.

This rearrangement joins TRBV7-9 to TRBJ1-6, with a weak D call TRBD1 (5 bases). Trimming cost V 1 base and J 10 bases, with 17 bases left between them. The CDR3 sequence is 16 residues long. Germline CDR1 SEHNR, CDR2 FQNEAQ (reference sequence). The CDR3 sequence is CASSLEGTGLRSPLHF. As DNA, the CDR3 is TGTGCCAGCAGCTTAGAGGGGACGGGGTTGCGCTCACCCCTCCACTTT.

The chain recombines TRBV5-1 with TRBJ2-1; TRBD1 matches at 12 bases. Germline V gives CDR1 SGHRS, CDR2 YFSETQ. After removal of 3 bases from V and 5 bases from J, the junction contained 6 bases not matched to a gene. The CDR3 spans 16 residues. CDR3 sequence (DNA): TGCGCCAGCAGCTCCGGGACAGGGGGCGCTCACAATGAGCAGTTCTTC. Its translation is CASSSGTGGAHNEQFF.

The rearrangement links TRBV15 to TRBJ2-6; unclear D gene. The CDR3 is 13 residues long. Trimming cost V 6 bases and J 4 bases, with 7 bases left between them. Germline V gives CDR1 LNHNV, CDR2 YYDKDF (reference sequence). The CDR3 loop is CATSLRGANVLTF. In DNA form, the CDR3 reads TGTGCCACCAGTCTACGGGGGGCCAACGTCCTGACTTTC.

By share, this clone counts as medium-sized. The chain has TRBV10-1 and TRBJ2-2, with 13 bases aligning to TRBD2. This CDR3 has 17 amino acids. V shed 7 bases, J shed 4 bases, and the junction held 9 bases outside the gene matches. CDR1 is WNHNN and CDR2 is SYGVQD in the germline V gene (reference sequence). DNA for the CDR3: TGCGCCAGCACAACGACTAGCGGGGGGTGTGGCACCGGGGAGCTGTTTTTT. It codes for CASTTTSGGCGTGELFF.

As concerns this clone: Other nucleotide sequences in the sample specify the same CDR3. J is TRBJ1-2 and V is TRBV5-4, with D possibly TRBD1 on 6 matching bases. The CDR3 totals 13 residues. CDR1 is SGHNT and CDR2 is YYREEE in the germline V gene (reference sequence). Trimming removed 0 bases at V and 7 bases at J, with 10 bases between. CDR3 in amino acids: CASSLAGAGGYTF. The CDR3 DNA follows: TGTGCCAGCAGCTTGGCGGGGGCCGGTGGCTACACCTTC.

The CDR3 loop is CASSLESGNTEAFF. In DNA, the CDR3 is TGTGCCAGCAGCTTAGAGTCAGGGAACACTGAAGCTTTCTTT. This sequence joins TRBV7-9 and TRBJ1-1; D is unresolved. The germline V gene has CDR1 SEHNR and CDR2 FQNEAQ (reference sequence). Trimming took off 1 base at V and 1 base at J, with 7 bases between the two ends. There are 14 residues in the CDR3.

The chain joins TRBV7-2 to TRBJ2-7, with a weak D call TRBD2 (6 bases). The CDR3 has 14 amino acids. V was shortened by 6 bases and J by 3 bases, with 15 bases between the two germline ends. CDR1 and CDR2 (germline): SGHTA, FQGNSA. CDR3 DNA sequence: TGTGCCAGCAGTACTATGCGGGGCAGCTACGAGCAGTACTTC. It translates to CASSTMRGSYEQYF.

The chain uses TRBV2 and TRBJ2-5; 7 bases fit TRBD1. The V gene's germline CDR1 is SNHLY and CDR2 FYNNEI. The V and J ends lost 8 bases and 4 bases, in that order; junction bases with no gene match: 16. The CDR3 contains 16 residues. CDR3 sequence reads: CASSIRDSLRLETQYF. The CDR3 DNA reads TGTGCCAGCTCTATTAGGGACAGTCTACGCCTAGAGACCCAGTACTTC.

This sequence joins TRBV6-5 and TRBJ2-5; D assignment may be TRBD1 or TRBD2 (6 bases each). Germline assignment: CDR1 MNHEY and CDR2 SVGAGI. The CDR3 contains 13 residues. The V end was cut by 6 bases, the J end by 7 bases, with 15 bases between. The DNA of the CDR3 is TGTGCCAGCAGAGCCGGGGGCCAGGCGACCCAGTACTTC. It yields the protein CASRAGGQATQYF.

J is TRBJ1-5 and V is TRBV18, with D hard to call. The CDR3 loop spans 14 amino acids. V was clipped by 5 bases and J by 5 bases, with 13 bases between them. The germline V gene has CDR1 KGHSH and CDR2 LQKENI. CDR3 DNA: TGTGCCAGCTCAGCGTTCGGGGTGGATCAGCCCCAGCATTTT. This gives the protein CASSAFGVDQPQHF.

The rearrangement links TRBV5-1 to TRBJ2-7, with TRBD1 as a possible D gene (8 bases). V gave up 0 bases and J gave up 6 bases, with 13 bases separating them. This CDR3 is built from 14 residues. Germline CDR1 is SGHRS and CDR2 is YFSETQ. The CDR3 region is CASSLGQGRGEQYF. The CDR3 nucleotides read TGCGCCAGCAGCTTGGGACAGGGGAGGGGCGAGCAGTACTTC.

In this sample, this clone turned up a few times. This chain connects TRBV5-1 to TRBJ1-2; no reliable D call. The V end was cut by 4 bases, the J end by 7 bases, with 8 bases between. This CDR3 region has 11 residues. Germline-derived CDR1 and CDR2 are SGHRS and YFSETQ. The chain's CDR3 is CASSPISGYTF. CDR3 sequence (DNA): TGCGCCAGCAGCCCTATCAGTGGCTACACCTTC. The full variable domain, completed using reference TRBV5-1 and TRBJ1-2, is KAGVTQTPRYLIKTRGQQVTLSCSPISGHRSVSWYQQTPGQGLQFLFEYFSETQRNKGNFPGRFSGRQFSNSRSEMNVSTLELGDSALYLCASSPISGYTFGSGTRLTVV.

The V and J genes are TRBV4-1 and TRBJ2-2; D is ambiguous. Germline-derived CDR1 and CDR2 are MGHRA and YSYEKL. The CDR3 is made up of 15 amino acids. V was pared by 0 bases and J by 5 bases, with 10 bases between. CDR3: CASSQDFLRTGELFF. DNA for the CDR3: TGCGCCAGCAGCCAAGATTTTTTGAGGACCGGGGAGCTGTTTTTT.

The chain carries TRBV6-5 and TRBJ2-5, with TRBD1 matching 9 bases. V shed 2 bases, J shed 6 bases, and the junction held 4 bases outside the gene matches. CDR1 and CDR2 from the germline V gene are MNHEY and SVGAGI. The CDR3 is 14 amino acids. The CDR3 is CASSYAGQGQTQYF. The CDR3 DNA reads TGTGCCAGCAGTTACGCGGGACAGGGTCAGACCCAGTACTTC.

The V gene is TRBV7-2, the J gene TRBJ1-4; no clear D. From germline, CDR1 is SGHTA and CDR2 FQGNSA. The CDR3 contains 17 residues. V lost 1 base and J lost 0, with 12 bases in between. This CDR3 is CASSLGVAIATNEKLFF. The CDR3 bases are TGTGCCAGCAGCTTAGGGGTAGCCATTGCAACTAATGAAAAACTGTTTTTT.

This clone has a handful of counts. The rearrangement uses TRBV10-3 and TRBJ1-5; D is perhaps TRBD1 (6 bases). Germline V gene lookup returns CDR1 ENHRY and CDR2 SYGVKD. V gave up 3 bases and J gave up 4 bases, with 13 bases separating them. The CDR3 loop spans 15 amino acids. The CDR3 bases are TGTGCCATCAGTGAAGTAGGGGGAGGGAATCAGCCCCAGCATTTT. Protein product: CAISEVGGGNQPQHF.

The chain joins TRBV10-3 to TRBJ2-3, with 11 bases matching TRBD1. The CDR3 consists of 15 residues. Per germline, CDR1 ENHRY and CDR2 SYGVKD. J lost 5 bases, V lost 3 bases, and 4 bases had no gene match. In nucleotides, the CDR3 is TGTGCCATCAGTGATGGGGGGACAGGGGGAGATACGCAGTATTTT. It encodes CAISDGGTGGDTQYF.

The rearrangement joins TRBV6-5 to TRBJ2-3, with 11 bases that match TRBD2. CDR1 and CDR2 (germline): MNHEY, SVGAGI. This CDR3 spans 15 amino acids. Trimming at V came to 5 bases and at J to 7 bases, leaving 8 bases not matched to a gene. The CDR3 DNA is TGTGCCAGCAGTCCCCGTAGCGGGGGGGCCTATACGCAGTATTTT. Protein product: CASSPRSGGAYTQYF.

The CDR3 sequence is CASSLGGREETQYF. For the CDR3, the DNA is TGCGCCAGCAGCTTGGGCGGGCGGGAGGAGACCCAGTACTTC. This chain joins TRBV5-1 and TRBJ2-5; 7 bases fit TRBD2. The CDR3 runs to 14 residues. V shed 0 bases and J 5 bases; nucleotides not matched to a gene: 4. Germline CDR1 and CDR2: SGHRS and YFSETQ.

The rearrangement uses TRBV5-1 and TRBJ2-7, with D tentatively TRBD1 (5 bases). V lost 5 bases and J lost 2, with 5 bases in between. This CDR3 has 11 amino acids. Germline CDR1 and CDR2: SGHRS and YFSETQ. CDR3 amino acids: CASRGAYEQYF. The CDR3 DNA follows: TGCGCCAGCAGAGGGGCCTACGAGCAGTACTTC.

J is TRBJ2-1 and V is TRBV6-2 or TRBV6-3, with unresolved D. The CDR3 contains 14 residues. The V end was cut by 2 bases, the J end by 6 bases, with 11 bases between. Germline V gene lookup returns CDR1 MNHEY and CDR2 SVGEGT. CDR3 nucleotide sequence: TGTGCCAGCAGTTACCCGACCGTGGGCAATGAGCAGTTCTTC. Amino acid sequence: CASSYPTVGNEQFF.

The CDR3 coding sequence is TGTGCCAGCAGCTTGGCGTTAGCGGGGGCCTCCTACAATGAGCAGTTCTTC. Protein product: CASSLALAGASYNEQFF. This chain uses TRBV5-4 with TRBJ2-1; 9 bases match TRBD2. This CDR3 is built from 17 residues. V gave up 0 bases and J gave up 0 bases; unmatched junction bases: 4. Germline-derived CDR1 and CDR2 are SGHNT and YYREEE (reference sequence).

The chain recombines TRBV28 with TRBJ1-1; D gene ambiguous. Trimming removed 8 bases from V and 5 bases from J, with 9 bases in between. This CDR3 spans 11 amino acids. Germline CDR1 MDHEN, CDR2 SYDVKM. The CDR3 is CASRWKTEAFF. As DNA, the CDR3 is TGTGCCAGCCGCTGGAAGACTGAAGCTTTCTTT.

This clone was found a few times. The genes are TRBV19 and TRBJ2-7; 9 bases fit TRBD1. Trimming took 6 bases from V and 4 from J; bases not matched to a gene: 16. The CDR3 is 17 residues long. Germline CDR1 LNHDA, CDR2 SQIVND (reference sequence). The CDR3 DNA reads TGTGCCAGTAGCATGCTCTATTCCGGGACAGGGTTGTACGAGCAGTACTTC. Translated, it gives CASSMLYSGTGLYEQYF. Based on the CDR3 plus reference TRBV19 and TRBJ2-7, the full variable domain is DGGITQSPKYLFRKEGQNVTLSCEQNLNHDAMYWYRQDPGQGLRLIYYSQIVNDFQKGDIAEGYSVSREKKESFPLTVTSAQKNPTAFYLCASSMLYSGTGLYEQYFGPGTRLTVT.